The clone carrying this T cell receptor (beta chain) was observed a handful of times. No antigen is known for it. The sample comes from a study of cytomegalovirus exposure and HLA in healthy donors. Study-wide findings and caveats: A later analysis reportedly found fewer N-insertions in an Asian-associated ancestry cluster than the roughly 670-donor mean. Later analysis placed DRB1 highest and HLA-C lowest in TCR association rates, which differed by HLA locus. Productive rates of about 87% or about 30% were seen for most TCR beta V segments in an earlier analysis. The investigators catalogued 150 to 200 TCR beta chains as cytomegalovirus-associated.

It was with 60 Vbeta and 13 Jbeta primers that the PCR ran. TCRdb's table, derived via immunoSEQ multiplex PCR, lists solely in-frame clones and lacks some. This table holds approximately 130,000 clones, about four fifths found once. The CDR3 totals 14 residues. In germline, CDR1 is MNHNY, CDR2 SVGAGI (reference sequence). Trimming removed 6 bases from V and 4 bases from J, with 15 bases in between. Sequenced: PBMCs. The chain links TRBV6-6 to TRBJ1-1; D possibly corresponds to TRBD1 (6 bases). The clonotype originates from a male donor in good health and CMV-seronegative. Written as DNA, the CDR3 is TGTGCCAGCAGGGACAGAACCGCGTCCACTGAAGCTTTCTTT. Its translation: CASRDRTASTEAFF.